One and the same sample provided the 23 T cell receptor beta chains below, sequenced in a study of response to subunit inactivated influenza vaccine. TCRdb analysed the RT-PCR reads with MiXCR anew, one entry per CDR3 protein. The sample has approximately 700,000 distinct CDR3 sequences, about 14% seen once. Sequencing used PBMCs from blood, obtained around two weeks before vaccination. The receptor set was obtained from a man aged 50-59 years who received an inactivated influenza vaccine.

This chain uses TRBV28 with TRBJ2-1, with 7 nucleotides matching TRBD1. This CDR3 spans 13 amino acids. CDR1 is MDHEN and CDR2 is SYDVKM in the germline V gene. J lost 9 bases, V lost 10 bases, and 12 bases had no gene match. The CDR3 DNA reads TGTGCCATCGTTGAGACAGGGAATCCTGAGCAGTTCTTC. It specifies CAIVETGNPEQFF.

This sequence joins TRBV11-2 and TRBJ2-5, with D perhaps matching TRBD1 or TRBD2 (6 bases each). The CDR3 sequence is 17 residues long. Deletions cut 5 bases from V and 5 bases from J, with 24 bases between. Germline-derived CDR1 and CDR2 are SGHAT and FQNNGV. CDR3 residues: CASSPGASDNPRETQYF. CDR3 sequence (DNA): TGTGCCAGCAGCCCAGGGGCTAGCGATAACCCGCGGGAGACCCAGTACTTC.

This clonotype was detected many times. The rearrangement uses TRBV7-9 and TRBJ2-5; D remains unclear. The germline V gene has CDR1 SEHNR and CDR2 FQNEAQ (reference sequence). The CDR3 totals 13 residues. Deletions cut 5 bases from V and 0 bases from J, with 7 bases between. The CDR3 DNA reads TGTGCCAGCAGCCGTACGCACCAAGAGACCCAGTACTTC. This sequence encodes CASSRTHQETQYF.

This clonotype appeared a few times. The gene calls are TRBV19 and TRBJ2-5; D is perhaps TRBD1 (5 bases). The CDR3 contains 15 residues. Looked up from germline, CDR1 is LNHDA and CDR2 is SQIVND (reference sequence). Trimming pared 9 bases from V and 0 bases from J, leaving 17 bases between. The CDR3: CASRDLTAYQETQYF. CDR3 in DNA: TGTGCCAGCAGGGATTTAACCGCGTACCAAGAGACCCAGTACTTC.

The chain carries TRBV5-5 and TRBJ1-5, with D hard to call. The CDR3 extends over 15 amino acids. V was clipped by 0 bases and J by 9 bases, with 16 bases between them. Germline V gene data show CDR1 as SGHKS and CDR2 as YYEKEE (reference sequence). The DNA for the CDR3 is TGTGCCAGCAGCTTGGCGTCGGATTTGCCGGGGCCCCAGCATTTT. This codes for CASSLASDLPGPQHF.

This chain joins TRBV29-1 and TRBJ2-5, with D perhaps assigned TRBD1 or TRBD2 (5 bases each). Trimming stripped 5 bases from V and 0 bases from J, with 10 bases between. Per the germline V gene, CDR1 is SQVTM and CDR2 is ANQGSEA. The CDR3 runs to 13 residues. The CDR3 here is CSVTGRYQETQYF. CDR3 coding DNA: TGCAGCGTTACGGGACGGTACCAAGAGACCCAGTACTTC.

This clonotype appeared many times. V is TRBV3-1 and J is TRBJ2-7; D is ambiguous. Germline values: CDR1 LGHDT, CDR2 YNNKEL (reference sequence). With 4 bases removed from V and 0 bases from J, the gap between germline ends came to 13 bases. The CDR3 sequence is 15 residues long. The CDR3 coding sequence is TGTGCCAGCAGCCGCGAAATTAAGGGCTCCTACGAGCAGTACTTC. This translates into CASSREIKGSYEQYF.

This rearrangement joins TRBV2 to TRBJ2-2, with D unclear. The ends were cut back, 6 bases at V and 6 bases at J, with 5 bases in the middle. CDR3 size: 11 residues. The germline V gene has CDR1 SNHLY and CDR2 FYNNEI. Written as DNA, the CDR3 is TGTGCCAGCAGATGGTCCGGGGAGCTGTTTTTT. This translates into CASRWSGELFF.

The chain has TRBV18 and TRBJ2-7; the match to TRBD2 covers 11 bases. Unmatched junction bases numbered 9, after V lost 3 bases and J lost 5 bases. CDR1 and CDR2 (germline): KGHSH, LQKENI. This CDR3 contains 16 residues. The CDR3 is CASSPLSGRAIDEQYF. DNA for the CDR3: TGTGCCAGCTCACCGCTTAGCGGGAGGGCCATCGACGAGCAGTACTTC.

This rearrangement joins TRBV6-2 or TRBV6-3 to TRBJ1-2; TRBD1 might be the D (5 bases). Per the germline V gene, CDR1 is MNHEY and CDR2 is SVGEGT. V lost 1 base and J 8 bases, leaving 11 bases between the germline ends. The CDR3 extends over 13 amino acids. Written as DNA, the CDR3 is TGTGCCAGCAGTTACTTCCAGGGATCCGGCTACACCTTC. This encodes CASSYFQGSGYTF.

The chain links TRBV7-2 to TRBJ1-3, with a weak D call TRBD1 (5 bases). The CDR3 runs 16 residues. Germline V gene data show CDR1 as SGHTA and CDR2 as FQGNSA. V lost 1 base, J lost 0 bases, and 10 bases lay in between. For the CDR3, the DNA is TGTGCCAGCAGCTTAGGACAGCTCACCTCTGGAAACACCATATATTTT. Amino acids: CASSLGQLTSGNTIYF.

This clonotype was detected a few times. V is TRBV28 and J is TRBJ2-1; 9 positions agree with TRBD2. CDR1 MDHEN and CDR2 SYDVKM come from the germline V gene. Unmatched junction bases numbered 7, after V lost 3 bases and J lost 7 bases. This CDR3 region has 15 residues. As DNA, the CDR3 is TGTGCCAGCAGTTTCGGGACTAGCTCTGGGAATGAGCAGTTCTTC. This sequence encodes CASSFGTSSGNEQFF.

The rearrangement uses TRBV20-1 and TRBJ2-1; weak D call: TRBD2 (6 bases). Germline V gene sequence: CDR1 DFQATT, CDR2 SNEGSKA (reference sequence). Deletions cut 2 bases from V and 9 bases from J, with 20 bases between. The CDR3 is 15 amino acids. CDR3 DNA sequence: TGCAGTGCTAGACCCGGGACTGGTGCCATCGGTGAGCAGTTCTTC. It translates to CSARPGTGAIGEQFF.

V usage is TRBV5-1 and J usage is TRBJ1-2, with a tentative D call TRBD1 (5 bases). The V and J ends lost 0 bases and 7 bases respectively, with 19 bases between them. CDR1 is SGHRS, CDR2 YFSETQ, per germline. CDR3 length equals 16 residues. The CDR3 DNA is TGCGCCAGCAGCTTGGCCTTAGGGGCGCGGTACTCTGGCTACACCTTC. Amino acids: CASSLALGARYSGYTF.

The chain carries TRBV6-6 and TRBJ1-2; D may be TRBD1 (5 bases). V was trimmed by 8 bases and J by 3 bases, leaving 13 bases between them. Germline CDR1 is MNHNY and CDR2 is SVGAGI (reference sequence). This CDR3 has 13 amino acids. CDR3 sequence: CASASGTYYGYTF. DNA for the CDR3: TGTGCCAGCGCCTCCGGGACTTACTATGGCTACACCTTC.

This chain connects TRBV7-2 to TRBJ2-3, with TRBD1 identical over 8 bases. This CDR3 contains 16 residues. The ends lost 5 bases at V and 0 bases at J; junction bases unmatched: 7. From germline, CDR1 is SGHTA and CDR2 FQGNSA. Here the CDR3 reads CASSLQGGSSTDTQYF. The CDR3 bases are TGTGCCAGCAGCCTACAGGGGGGCTCTAGCACAGATACGCAGTATTTT.

This clonotype was seen ten or more times. The rearrangement uses TRBV12-3 or TRBV12-4 and TRBJ1-5; possible D gene TRBD1, 5 bases. This CDR3 contains 13 residues. The V gene lost 6 bases and the J gene lost 11 bases, with 17 bases spanning the gap. The CDR3 DNA reads TGTGCCAGCAGGGCGGGGGGAGATCGGTCCCAGCATTTT. Its protein product is CASRAGGDRSQHF.

V usage is TRBV19 and J usage is TRBJ2-7, with D unresolved. Germline lookup yields CDR1 LNHDA and CDR2 SQIVND (reference sequence). The CDR3 covers 13 residues. With 6 bases removed from V and 3 bases from J, the gap between germline ends came to 12 bases. The CDR3 nucleotides read TGTGCCAGTAGCGAGACCTCCGACTACGAGCAGTACTTC. This gives the protein CASSETSDYEQYF.

The gene calls are TRBV6-1 and TRBJ1-1, with D unresolved. The CDR3 is 13 residues long. Germline V CDR1 and CDR2: MNHNS, SASEGT. V was clipped by 2 bases and J by 0 bases, with 4 bases between them. In DNA form, the CDR3 reads TGTGCCAGCAGTGAACATGTGAACACTGAAGCTTTCTTT. The encoded protein is CASSEHVNTEAFF.

The V call is TRBV15, the J call TRBJ2-3; D is perhaps TRBD2 (5 bases). The CDR3 sequence is 13 residues long. The germline CDR1 and CDR2 sequences are LNHNV and YYDKDF (reference sequence). V gave up 1 base and J gave up 3 bases, with 5 bases separating them. In DNA, the CDR3 is TGTGCCACCAGCAGAGGGGAGACAGATACGCAGTATTTT. Residues: CATSRGETDTQYF.

This clonotype was seen a handful of times. The rearrangement uses TRBV11-2 and TRBJ2-1; 11 bases align to TRBD2. With 2 bases clipped from V and 0 bases from J, the junction kept 9 bases outside the gene matches. CDR3 length: 19 residues. Germline V lookup: CDR1 SGHAT, CDR2 FQNNGV. For the CDR3, the DNA is TGTGCCAGCAGCTTAATGGGTACTAGCGGGGGTAGCTCCTACAATGAGCAGTTCTTC. This sequence encodes CASSLMGTSGGSSYNEQFF.

This clonotype was picked up many times. The chain recombines TRBV28 with TRBJ1-5; 10 bases match TRBD1. Germline trimming cut 1 base from V and 1 base from J; bases unmatched to any gene: 4. CDR1 is MDHEN and CDR2 is SYDVKM in the germline V gene. The CDR3 runs 17 residues. CDR3 nucleotides: TGTGCCAGCAGTTTATACCGGGGACAGGGGAGCAATCAGCCCCAGCATTTT. Its translation is CASSLYRGQGSNQPQHF.

This clonotype was counted only a few times. The V and J genes are TRBV20-1 and TRBJ2-7; possible D gene TRBD2, 5 bases. This CDR3 contains 15 residues. V dropped 6 bases and J dropped 1 base, with 19 bases sitting between them. Germline CDR1 and CDR2: DFQATT and SNEGSKA (reference sequence). CDR3 sequence reads: CSAREEGHPSYEQYF. For the CDR3, the DNA is TGCAGTGCCCGGGAAGAAGGCCACCCTTCCTACGAGCAGTACTTC.